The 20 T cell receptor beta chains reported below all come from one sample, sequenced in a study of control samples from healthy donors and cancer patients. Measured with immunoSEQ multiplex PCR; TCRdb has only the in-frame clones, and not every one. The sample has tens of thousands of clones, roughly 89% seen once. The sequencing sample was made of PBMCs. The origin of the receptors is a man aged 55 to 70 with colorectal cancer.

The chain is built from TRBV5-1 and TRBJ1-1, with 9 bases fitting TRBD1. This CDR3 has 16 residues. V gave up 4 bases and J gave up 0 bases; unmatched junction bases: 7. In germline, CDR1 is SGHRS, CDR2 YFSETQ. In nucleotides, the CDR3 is TGCGCCAGCAGCAACCGGGACAGGGATATGAACACTGAAGCTTTCTTT. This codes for CASSNRDRDMNTEAFF. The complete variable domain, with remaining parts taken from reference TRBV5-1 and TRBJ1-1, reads KAGVTQTPRYLIKTRGQQVTLSCSPISGHRSVSWYQQTPGQGLQFLFEYFSETQRNKGNFPGRFSGRQFSNSRSEMNVSTLELGDSALYLCASSNRDRDMNTEAFFGQGTRLTVV.

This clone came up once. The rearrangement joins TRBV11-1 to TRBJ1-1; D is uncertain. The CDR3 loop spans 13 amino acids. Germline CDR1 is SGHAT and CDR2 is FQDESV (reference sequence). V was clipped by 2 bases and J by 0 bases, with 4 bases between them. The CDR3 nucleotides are TGTGCCAGCAGCTTAAGGATGAACACTGAAGCTTTCTTT. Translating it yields CASSLRMNTEAFF.

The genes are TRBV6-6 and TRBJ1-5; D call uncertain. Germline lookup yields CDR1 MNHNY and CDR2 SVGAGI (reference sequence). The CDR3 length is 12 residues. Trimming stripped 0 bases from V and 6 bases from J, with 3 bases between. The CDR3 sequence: CASSYSGQPQHF. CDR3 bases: TGTGCCAGCAGTTACTCGGGTCAGCCCCAGCATTTT.

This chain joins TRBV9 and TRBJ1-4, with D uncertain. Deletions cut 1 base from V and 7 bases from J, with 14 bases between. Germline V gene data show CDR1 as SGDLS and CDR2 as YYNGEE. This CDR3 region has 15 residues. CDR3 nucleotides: TGTGCCAGCAGCGTATCGGGGTCAGGCGGTGAAAAACTGTTTTTT. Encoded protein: CASSVSGSGGEKLFF.

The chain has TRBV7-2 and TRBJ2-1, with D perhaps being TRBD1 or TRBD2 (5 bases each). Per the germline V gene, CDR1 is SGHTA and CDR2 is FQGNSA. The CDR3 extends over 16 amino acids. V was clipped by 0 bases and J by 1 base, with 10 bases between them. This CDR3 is CASSLAGTQSYNEQFF. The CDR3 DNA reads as TGTGCCAGCAGCTTAGCAGGGACCCAATCCTACAATGAGCAGTTCTTC.

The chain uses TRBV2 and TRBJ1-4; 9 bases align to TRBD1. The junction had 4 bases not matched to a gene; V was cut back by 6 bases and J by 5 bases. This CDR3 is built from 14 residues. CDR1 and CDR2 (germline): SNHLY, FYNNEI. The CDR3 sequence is CASSAGTGNEKLFF. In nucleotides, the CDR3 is TGTGCCAGCAGCGCCGGGACAGGGAATGAAAAACTGTTTTTT.

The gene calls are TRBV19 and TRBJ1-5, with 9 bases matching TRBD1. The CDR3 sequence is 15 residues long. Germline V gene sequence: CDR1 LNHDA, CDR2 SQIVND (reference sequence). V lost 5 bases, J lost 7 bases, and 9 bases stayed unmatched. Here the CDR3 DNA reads TGTGCCAGTAGTTCAGGACAGGGGACTTTGCAGCCCCAGCATTTT. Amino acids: CASSSGQGTLQPQHF.

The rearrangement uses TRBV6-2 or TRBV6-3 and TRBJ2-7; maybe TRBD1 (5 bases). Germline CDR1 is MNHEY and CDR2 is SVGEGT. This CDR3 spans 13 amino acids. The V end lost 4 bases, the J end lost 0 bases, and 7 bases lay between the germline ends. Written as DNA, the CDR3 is TGTGCCAGCAGTTTGGACAACTCCTACGAGCAGTACTTC. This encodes CASSLDNSYEQYF.

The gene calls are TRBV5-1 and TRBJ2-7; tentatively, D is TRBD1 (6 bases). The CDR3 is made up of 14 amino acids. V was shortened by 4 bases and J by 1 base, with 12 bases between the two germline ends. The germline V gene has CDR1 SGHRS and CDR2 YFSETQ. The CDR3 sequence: CASSVTGPSYEQYF. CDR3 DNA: TGCGCCAGCAGCGTGACAGGACCATCCTACGAGCAGTACTTC.

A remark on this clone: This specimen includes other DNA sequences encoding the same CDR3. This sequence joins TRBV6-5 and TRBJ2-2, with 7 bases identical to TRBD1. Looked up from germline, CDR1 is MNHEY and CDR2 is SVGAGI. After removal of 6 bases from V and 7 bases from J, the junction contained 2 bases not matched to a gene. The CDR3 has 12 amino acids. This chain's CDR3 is CASRTGSGELFF. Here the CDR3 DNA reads TGTGCCAGCAGGACAGGGAGCGGGGAGCTGTTTTTT.

In DNA, the CDR3 is TGTGCCAGCAGCTTAAGCGGGGGGGCGGGAGAGACCCAGTACTTC. Amino acids: CASSLSGGAGETQYF. The chain carries TRBV7-9 and TRBJ2-5; 10 bases map to TRBD2. The CDR3 covers 15 residues. CDR1 is SEHNR and CDR2 is FQNEAQ in the germline V gene (reference sequence). V was pared by 2 bases and J by 4 bases, with 4 bases of the junction left unmatched. The full variable domain, rest sourced from reference TRBV7-9 and TRBJ2-5, is DTGVSQNPRHKITKRGQNVTFRCDPISEHNRLYWYRQTLGQGPEFLTYFQNEAQLEKSRLLSDRFSAERPKGSFSTLEIQRTEQGDSAMYLCASSLSGGAGETQYFGPGTRLLVL.

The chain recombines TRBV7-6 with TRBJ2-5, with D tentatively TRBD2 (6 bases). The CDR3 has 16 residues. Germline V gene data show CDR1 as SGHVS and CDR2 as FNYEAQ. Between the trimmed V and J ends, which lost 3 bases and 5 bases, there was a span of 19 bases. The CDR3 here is CASSFGVVGGGETQYF. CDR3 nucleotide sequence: TGTGCCAGCAGCTTCGGCGTGGTGGGCGGAGGGGAGACCCAGTACTTC. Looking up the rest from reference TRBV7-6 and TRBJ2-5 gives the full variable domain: GAGVSQSPRYKVTKRGQDVALRCDPISGHVSLYWYRQALGQGPEFLTYFNYEAQQDKSGLPNDRFSAERPEGSISTLTIQRTEQRDSAMYRCASSFGVVGGGETQYFGPGTRLLVL.

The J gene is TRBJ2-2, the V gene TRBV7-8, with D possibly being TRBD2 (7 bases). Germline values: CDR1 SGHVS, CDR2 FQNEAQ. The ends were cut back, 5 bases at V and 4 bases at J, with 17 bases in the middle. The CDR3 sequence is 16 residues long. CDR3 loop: CASSPTTGRVTGELFF. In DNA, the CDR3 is TGTGCCAGCAGCCCTACAACAGGGAGGGTCACCGGGGAGCTGTTTTTT.

Here the CDR3 reads CASSYDGYTF. Here the CDR3 DNA reads TGTGCCAGCAGTTACGATGGCTACACCTTC. The chain recombines TRBV6-5 with TRBJ1-2; D remains unclear. The CDR3 loop spans 10 amino acids. Per germline, CDR1 MNHEY and CDR2 SVGAGI. The V and J ends lost 2 bases and 6 bases respectively, with 1 base between them.

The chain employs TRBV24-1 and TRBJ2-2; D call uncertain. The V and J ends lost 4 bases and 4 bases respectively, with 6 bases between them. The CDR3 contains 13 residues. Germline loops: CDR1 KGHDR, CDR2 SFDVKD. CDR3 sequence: CATSEQLTGELFF. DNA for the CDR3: TGTGCCACCAGTGAACAGCTCACCGGGGAGCTGTTTTTT.

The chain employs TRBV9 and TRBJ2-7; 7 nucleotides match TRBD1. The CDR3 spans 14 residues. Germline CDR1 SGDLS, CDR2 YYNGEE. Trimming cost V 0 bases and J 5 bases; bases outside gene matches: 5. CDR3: CASSVEGAVHEQYF. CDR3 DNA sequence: TGTGCCAGCAGCGTAGAGGGGGCGGTCCACGAGCAGTACTTC.

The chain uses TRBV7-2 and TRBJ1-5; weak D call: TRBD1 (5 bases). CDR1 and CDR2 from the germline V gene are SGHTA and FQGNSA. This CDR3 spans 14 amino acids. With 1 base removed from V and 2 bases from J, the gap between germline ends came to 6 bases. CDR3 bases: TGTGCCAGCAGCTTAGTACAGGGCAATCAGCCCCAGCATTTT. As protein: CASSLVQGNQPQHF.

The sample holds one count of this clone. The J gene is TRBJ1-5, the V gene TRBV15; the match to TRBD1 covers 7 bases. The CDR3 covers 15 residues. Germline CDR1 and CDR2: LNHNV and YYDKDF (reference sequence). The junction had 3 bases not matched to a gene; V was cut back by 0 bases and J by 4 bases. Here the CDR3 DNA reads TGTGCCACCAGCAGAGATCGCAGGGGGAATCAGCCCCAGCATTTT. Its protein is CATSRDRRGNQPQHF. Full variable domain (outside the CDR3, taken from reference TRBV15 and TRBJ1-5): DAMVIQNPRYQVTQFGKPVTLSCSQTLNHNVMYWYQQKSSQAPKLLFHYYDKDFNNEADTPDNFQSRRPNTSFCFLDIRSPGLGDTAMYLCATSRDRRGNQPQHFGDGTRLSIL.

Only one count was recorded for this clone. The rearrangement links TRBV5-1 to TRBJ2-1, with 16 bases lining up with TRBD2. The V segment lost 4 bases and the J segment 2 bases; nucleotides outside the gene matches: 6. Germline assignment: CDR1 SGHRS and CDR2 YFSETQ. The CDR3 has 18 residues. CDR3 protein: CASSLGTSGGAAYNEQFF. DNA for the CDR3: TGCGCCAGCAGCCTAGGGACTAGCGGGGGGGCGGCCTACAATGAGCAGTTCTTC. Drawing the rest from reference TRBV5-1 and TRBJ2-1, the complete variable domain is KAGVTQTPRYLIKTRGQQVTLSCSPISGHRSVSWYQQTPGQGLQFLFEYFSETQRNKGNFPGRFSGRQFSNSRSEMNVSTLELGDSALYLCASSLGTSGGAAYNEQFFGPGTRLTVL.

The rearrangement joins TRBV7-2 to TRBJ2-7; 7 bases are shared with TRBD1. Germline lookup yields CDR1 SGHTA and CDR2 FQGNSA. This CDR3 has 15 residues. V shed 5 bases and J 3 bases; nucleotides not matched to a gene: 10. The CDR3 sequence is CASSLPETGSYEQYF. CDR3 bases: TGTGCCAGCAGCCTGCCCGAGACAGGGAGCTACGAGCAGTACTTC.